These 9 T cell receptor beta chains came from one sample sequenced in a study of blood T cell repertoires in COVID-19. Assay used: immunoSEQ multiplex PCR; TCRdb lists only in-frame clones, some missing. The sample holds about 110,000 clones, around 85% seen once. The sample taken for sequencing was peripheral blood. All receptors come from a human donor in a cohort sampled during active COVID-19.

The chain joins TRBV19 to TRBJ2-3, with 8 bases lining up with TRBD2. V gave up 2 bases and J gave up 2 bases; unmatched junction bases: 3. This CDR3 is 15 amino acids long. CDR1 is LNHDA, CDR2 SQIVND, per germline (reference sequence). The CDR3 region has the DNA TGTGCCAGTAGTATACCGGGGGGGCCCACAGATACGCAGTATTTT. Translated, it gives CASSIPGGPTDTQYF. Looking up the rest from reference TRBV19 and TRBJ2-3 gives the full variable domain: DGGITQSPKYLFRKEGQNVTLSCEQNLNHDAMYWYRQDPGQGLRLIYYSQIVNDFQKGDIAEGYSVSREKKESFPLTVTSAQKNPTAFYLCASSIPGGPTDTQYFGPGTRLTVL.

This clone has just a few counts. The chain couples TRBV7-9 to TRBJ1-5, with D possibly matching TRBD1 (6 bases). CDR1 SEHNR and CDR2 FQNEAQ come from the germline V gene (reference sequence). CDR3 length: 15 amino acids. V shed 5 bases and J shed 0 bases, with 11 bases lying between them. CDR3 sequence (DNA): TGTGCCAGCAGCCGCAGACAGGATAGCAATCAGCCCCAGCATTTT. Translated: CASSRRQDSNQPQHF.

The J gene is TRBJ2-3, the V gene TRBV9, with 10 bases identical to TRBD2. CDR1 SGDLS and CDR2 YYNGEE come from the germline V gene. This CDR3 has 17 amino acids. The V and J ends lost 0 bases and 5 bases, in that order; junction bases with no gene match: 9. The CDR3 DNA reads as TGTGCCAGCAGCGTAGATCTCGAGCGGGGGGGTGGAGATACGCAGTATTTT. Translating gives CASSVDLERGGGDTQYF.

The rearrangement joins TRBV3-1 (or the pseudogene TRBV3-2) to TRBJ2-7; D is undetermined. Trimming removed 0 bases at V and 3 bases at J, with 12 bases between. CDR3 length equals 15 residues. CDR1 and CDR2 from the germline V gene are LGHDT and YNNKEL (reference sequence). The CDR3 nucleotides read TGTGCCAGCAGCCAAGACCGCACTACCCTCTACGAGCAGTACTTC. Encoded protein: CASSQDRTTLYEQYF.

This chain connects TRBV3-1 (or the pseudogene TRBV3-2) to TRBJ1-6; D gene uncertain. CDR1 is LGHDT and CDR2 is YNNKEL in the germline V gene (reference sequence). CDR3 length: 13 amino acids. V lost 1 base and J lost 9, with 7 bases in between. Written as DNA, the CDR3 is TGTGCCAGCAGCCAAGCCCTTAGTTCACCCCTCCACTTT. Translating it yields CASSQALSSPLHF.

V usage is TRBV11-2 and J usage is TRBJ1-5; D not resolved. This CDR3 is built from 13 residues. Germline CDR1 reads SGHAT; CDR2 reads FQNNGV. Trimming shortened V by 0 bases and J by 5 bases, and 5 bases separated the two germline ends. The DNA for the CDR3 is TGTGCCAGCAGCTTAGACCGAGATCAGCCCCAGCATTTT. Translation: CASSLDRDQPQHF.

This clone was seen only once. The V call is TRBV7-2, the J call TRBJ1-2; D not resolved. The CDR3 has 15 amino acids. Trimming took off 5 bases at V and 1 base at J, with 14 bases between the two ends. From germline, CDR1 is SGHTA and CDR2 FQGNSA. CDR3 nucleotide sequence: TGTGCCAGCAGCCCTAATCAGGTTGTTAACTATGGCTACACCTTC. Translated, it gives CASSPNQVVNYGYTF.

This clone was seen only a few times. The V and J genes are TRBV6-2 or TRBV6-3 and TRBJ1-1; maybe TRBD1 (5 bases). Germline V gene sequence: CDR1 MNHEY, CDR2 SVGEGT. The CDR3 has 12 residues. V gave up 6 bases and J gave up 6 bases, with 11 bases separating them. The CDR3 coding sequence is TGTGCCAGCAGCCGGCCGGGGGCTGAAGCTTTCTTT. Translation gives CASSRPGAEAFF.

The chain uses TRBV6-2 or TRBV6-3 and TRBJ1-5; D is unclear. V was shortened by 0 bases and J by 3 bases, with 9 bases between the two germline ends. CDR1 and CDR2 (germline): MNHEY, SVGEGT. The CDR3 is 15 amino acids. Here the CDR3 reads CASSYSWQFNQPQHF. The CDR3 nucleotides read TGTGCCAGCAGTTACTCGTGGCAGTTCAATCAGCCCCAGCATTTT.